The following is a T cell receptor (beta chain) sequence with its context. Its antigen is not known. The data originate from a study of cytomegalovirus exposure and HLA in healthy donors. Amplification used 60 Vbeta primers and 13 Jbeta primers. The data were produced by immunoSEQ multiplex PCR, yet TCRdb's version contains in-frame clones alone and is incomplete. The sample lists under 300,000 clones; approximately 85% were seen once. This CDR3 contains 14 residues. Trimming left V 0 bases short and J 1 base short, with 7 bases between. Germline V lookup: CDR1 SGHRS, CDR2 YFSETQ. Regarding the study as a whole: Across all donors, roughly uniform sequencing depth was an assumption of the presence/absence analyses. Other equally common chains were less clonally expanded than HLA-associated TCR beta chains, a later analysis showed.

The chain is built from TRBV5-1 and TRBJ1-1; D unclear. The sequenced sample consisted of PBMCs. The source of this sequence is a woman aged 40 to 49 in good health and CMV-seropositive. The CDR3 loop reads CASSLASSNTEAFF. The CDR3 bases are TGCGCCAGCAGCTTGGCCAGTTCGAACACTGAAGCTTTCTTT. Supplemented by reference TRBV5-1 and TRBJ1-1, the full variable domain reads KAGVTQTPRYLIKTRGQQVTLSCSPISGHRSVSWYQQTPGQGLQFLFEYFSETQRNKGNFPGRFSGRQFSNSRSEMNVSTLELGDSALYLCASSLASSNTEAFFGQGTRLTVV.